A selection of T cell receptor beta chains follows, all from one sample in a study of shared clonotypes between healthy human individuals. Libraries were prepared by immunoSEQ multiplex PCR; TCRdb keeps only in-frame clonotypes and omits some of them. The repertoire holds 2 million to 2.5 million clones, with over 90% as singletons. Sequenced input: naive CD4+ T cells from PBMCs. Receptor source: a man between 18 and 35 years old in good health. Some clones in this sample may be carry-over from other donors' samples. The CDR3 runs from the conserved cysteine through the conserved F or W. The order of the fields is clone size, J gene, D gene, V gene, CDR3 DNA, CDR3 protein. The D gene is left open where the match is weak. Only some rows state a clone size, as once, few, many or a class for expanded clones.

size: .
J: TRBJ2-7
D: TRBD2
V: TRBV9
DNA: TGTGCCAGCAGCGTAGGGGCTAGCGGGGGCATGGAGCAGTACTTC
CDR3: CASSVGASGGMEQYF

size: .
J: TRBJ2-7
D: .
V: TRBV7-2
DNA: TGTGCCAGCAGCTTAAGACGGGACTACGAGCAGTACTTC
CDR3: CASSLRRDYEQYF

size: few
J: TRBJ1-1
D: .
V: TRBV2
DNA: TGTGCCAGCACCCTCGAGGGTCGGACCACTGAAGCTTTCTTT
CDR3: CASTLEGRTTEAFF

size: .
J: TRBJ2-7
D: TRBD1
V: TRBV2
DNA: TGTGCCAGCAATGCGGGACAGGGCTCCTACGAGCAGTACTTC
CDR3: CASNAGQGSYEQYF

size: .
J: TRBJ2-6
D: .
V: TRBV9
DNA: TGTGCCAGCAGCGTAGGGGCGGGTCGCTCTGGGGCCAACGTCCTGACTTTC
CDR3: CASSVGAGRSGANVLTF

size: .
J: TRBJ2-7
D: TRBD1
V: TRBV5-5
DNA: TGTGCCAGCAGCTTGTTTGGGGGACAGGCCTCGGGGGAGCAGTACTTC
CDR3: CASSLFGGQASGEQYF

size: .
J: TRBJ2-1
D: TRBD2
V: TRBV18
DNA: TGTGCCAGCTCACCCCCTGGATTAGCGGGCCGCAATGAGCAGTTCTTC
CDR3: CASSPPGLAGRNEQFF

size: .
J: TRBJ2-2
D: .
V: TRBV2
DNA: TGTGCCAGCAGTGGGAACGGGGAGCTGTTTTTT
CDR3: CASSGNGELFF

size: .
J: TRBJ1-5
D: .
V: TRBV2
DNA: TGTGCCAGCAGTGAGCAGGGGTCAAATCAGCCCCAGCATTTT
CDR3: CASSEQGSNQPQHF

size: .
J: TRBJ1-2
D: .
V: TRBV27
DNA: TGTGCCAGCAGTCCCCAGGGCGTAGCGTATGGCTACACCTTC
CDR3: CASSPQGVAYGYTF

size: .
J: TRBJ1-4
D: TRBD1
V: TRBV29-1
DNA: TGCAGCGGACAGGGTGCTAATGAAAAACTGTTTTTT
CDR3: CSGQGANEKLFF

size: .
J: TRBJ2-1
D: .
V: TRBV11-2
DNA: TGTGCCAGCGCTTCCTCGACTGCGCAAAACTACAATGAGCAGTTCTTC
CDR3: CASASSTAQNYNEQFF

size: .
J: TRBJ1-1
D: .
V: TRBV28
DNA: TGTGCCAGCAGCCCAAGTTTATGGCTCTCGAACACTGAAGCTTTCTTT
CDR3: CASSPSLWLSNTEAFF

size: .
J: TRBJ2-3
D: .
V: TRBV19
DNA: TGTGCCAGTAGTCCCCGCACAGATACGCAGTATTTT
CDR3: CASSPRTDTQYF

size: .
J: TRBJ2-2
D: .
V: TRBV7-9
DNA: TGTGCCAGCAGCCCGAGACAGGTGGCCGGGGAGCTGTTTTTT
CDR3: CASSPRQVAGELFF

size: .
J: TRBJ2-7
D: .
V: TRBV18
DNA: TGTGCCAGCTCCCCGGTTGGGGGCGGCGAGCAGTACTTC
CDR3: CASSPVGGGEQYF

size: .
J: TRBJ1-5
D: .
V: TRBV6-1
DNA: TGTGCCAGCAGTGAAGATGGAGGCAATCAGCCCCAGCATTTT
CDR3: CASSEDGGNQPQHF

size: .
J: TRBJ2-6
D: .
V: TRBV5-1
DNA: TGCGCCAGCAGCCCCGGGCGGGCCAACGTCCTGACTTTC
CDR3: CASSPGRANVLTF

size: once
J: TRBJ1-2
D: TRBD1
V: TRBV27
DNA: TGTGCCAGCAGTCCACGAACCGGGACAGGGGATGGCTACACCTTC
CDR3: CASSPRTGTGDGYTF

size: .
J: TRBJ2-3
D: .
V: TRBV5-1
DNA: TGCGCCAGCAGCTTGAGCCTACTCGGCACAGATACGCAGTATTTT
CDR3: CASSLSLLGTDTQYF

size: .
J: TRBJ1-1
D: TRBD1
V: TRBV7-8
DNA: TGTGCCAGCAGCCAAGGGGGGGCGCAGGGGGCTGAAGCTTTCTTT
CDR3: CASSQGGAQGAEAFF

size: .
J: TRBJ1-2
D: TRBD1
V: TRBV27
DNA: TGTGCCAGCAGCTACAGTCCGGGGACAGGGAATGGCTACACCTTC
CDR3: CASSYSPGTGNGYTF